Each of the 29 T cell receptor beta chains below was sequenced from the same sample in a study of OX40 agonist ivuxolimab in advanced cancers. Sequencing was performed with immunoSEQ multiplex PCR; in TCRdb, only in-frame clones are kept and a portion is missing. The sample contains about 84,000 clones, about nine tenths of which appear only once. This specimen consisted of CD4+ or CD8+ T cells sorted from blood, obtained in a trial of the OX40 agonist ivuxolimab. These receptors came from an adult with an advanced solid tumor such as melanoma, head and neck, liver or kidney cancer.

This chain links TRBV15 with TRBJ2-7, with 11 bases that match TRBD2. There are 15 residues in the CDR3. Germline CDR1 is LNHNV and CDR2 is YYDKDF (reference sequence). Trimming removed 1 base from V and 4 bases from J; junction bases left unmatched: 3. DNA of the CDR3: TGTGCCACCAGCAGAGTTACTAGCGGGGGTTACGAGCAGTACTTC. Its protein is CATSRVTSGGYEQYF. Complete variable domain (other parts from reference TRBV15 and TRBJ2-7): DAMVIQNPRYQVTQFGKPVTLSCSQTLNHNVMYWYQQKSSQAPKLLFHYYDKDFNNEADTPDNFQSRRPNTSFCFLDIRSPGLGDTAMYLCATSRVTSGGYEQYFGPGTRLTVT.

This chain's CDR3 is CASSRTSQETQYF. The DNA of the CDR3 is TGCGCCAGCAGCCGGACCTCCCAAGAGACCCAGTACTTC. The genes are TRBV4-1 and TRBJ2-5; unclear D gene. V gave up 4 bases and J gave up 1 base, with 7 bases separating them. Germline lookup yields CDR1 MGHRA and CDR2 YSYEKL. The CDR3 has 13 residues.

V is TRBV7-9 and J is TRBJ2-2, with unresolved D. Deletions cut 4 bases from V and 12 bases from J, with 18 bases between. In germline, CDR1 is SEHNR, CDR2 FQNEAQ (reference sequence). The CDR3 length is 14 residues. The CDR3 nucleotides read TGTGCCAGCAGCTCCCTCTTACGAAACGACAAGCTGTTTTTT. Its protein is CASSSLLRNDKLFF.

This rearrangement joins TRBV5-6 to TRBJ1-3; no definite D call. Trimming removed 0 bases from V and 4 bases from J, with 8 bases in between. This CDR3 contains 14 residues. CDR1 is SGHDT and CDR2 is YYEEEE in the germline V gene. This CDR3 is CASSLVGYGNTIYF. In DNA form, the CDR3 reads TGTGCCAGCAGCTTGGTGGGGTACGGAAACACCATATATTTT.

The sample holds one count of this clone. The chain recombines TRBV7-9 with TRBJ2-7, with no clear D. V dropped 5 bases and J dropped 5 bases, with 10 bases sitting between them. CDR3 length: 12 residues. Germline-derived CDR1 and CDR2 are SEHNR and FQNEAQ (reference sequence). In nucleotides, the CDR3 is TGTGCCAGCAGCCCCGGACGAGACGAGCAGTACTTC. Protein sequence: CASSPGRDEQYF.

The chain couples TRBV15 to TRBJ2-2; D gene ambiguous. The CDR3 loop spans 15 amino acids. The germline V gene has CDR1 LNHNV and CDR2 YYDKDF (reference sequence). The V end lost 0 bases, the J end lost 8 bases, and 13 bases lay between the germline ends. This CDR3 reads CATSRDPGRSGELFF. CDR3 sequence (DNA): TGTGCCACCAGCAGAGATCCGGGTCGGTCGGGGGAGCTGTTTTTT.

The chain has TRBV29-1 and TRBJ1-2; possibly TRBD1 for D (5 bases). The germline V gene has CDR1 SQVTM and CDR2 ANQGSEA. This CDR3 spans 12 amino acids. The V end lost 3 bases, the J end lost 4 bases, and 9 bases lay between the germline ends. CDR3 in DNA: TGCAGCGTTGACGTGCAGGGCTATGGCTACACCTTC. Protein: CSVDVQGYGYTF. The full variable domain, completed using reference TRBV29-1 and TRBJ1-2, is SAVISQKPSRDICQRGTSLTIQCQVDSQVTMMFWYRQQPGQSLTLIATANQGSEATYESGFVIDKFPISRPNLTFSTLTVSNMSPEDSSIYLCSVDVQGYGYTFGSGTRLTVV.

CDR3 in amino acids: CASSPPGQPQHF. The CDR3 DNA is TGTGCCAGCAGTCCACCGGGGCAGCCCCAGCATTTT. The chain couples TRBV28 to TRBJ1-5; the D is unclear. Looked up from germline, CDR1 is MDHEN and CDR2 is SYDVKM. The CDR3 covers 12 residues. Trimming took 5 bases from V and 7 from J, leaving 9 bases between them.

The chain combines TRBV5-1 with TRBJ2-2; possible D gene TRBD2, 5 bases. Germline CDR1 and CDR2: SGHRS and YFSETQ. The CDR3 runs to 15 residues. V lost 1 base and J 3 bases, leaving 10 bases between the germline ends. The CDR3 spells CASSLYGVDTGELFF. The DNA of the CDR3 is TGCGCCAGCAGCTTGTACGGGGTAGACACCGGGGAGCTGTTTTTT. The full variable domain, with the rest looked up from reference TRBV5-1 and TRBJ2-2, is KAGVTQTPRYLIKTRGQQVTLSCSPISGHRSVSWYQQTPGQGLQFLFEYFSETQRNKGNFPGRFSGRQFSNSRSEMNVSTLELGDSALYLCASSLYGVDTGELFFGEGSRLTVL.

V is TRBV29-1 and J is TRBJ1-2; D gene uncertain. This CDR3 spans 14 amino acids. Trimming took off 5 bases at V and 2 bases at J, with 15 bases between the two ends. The germline V gene has CDR1 SQVTM and CDR2 ANQGSEA. The CDR3 DNA reads as TGCAGCGTTTCCCCCCTTAGGGAAAACTATGGCTACACCTTC. Translating it yields CSVSPLRENYGYTF.

This sequence joins TRBV18 and TRBJ2-7, with D maybe TRBD1 (6 bases). V lost 6 bases and J lost 0, with 15 bases in between. The V gene's germline CDR1 is KGHSH and CDR2 LQKENI. The length of the CDR3 is 15 residues. The CDR3 sequence: CASSPFTGISYEQYF. CDR3 nucleotide sequence: TGTGCCAGCTCGCCCTTTACAGGGATCTCCTACGAGCAGTACTTC.

This chain uses TRBV28 with TRBJ2-7; perhaps TRBD2 as D (5 bases). Trimming removed 6 bases from V and 1 base from J, with 16 bases in between. CDR3 length: 15 amino acids. CDR1 is MDHEN and CDR2 is SYDVKM in the germline V gene. This CDR3 is CASSASGISSYEQYF. CDR3 DNA sequence: TGTGCCAGCAGCGCCTCCGGGATCTCTTCCTACGAGCAGTACTTC.

The chain combines TRBV5-4 with TRBJ2-2; 7 nucleotides align to TRBD1. This CDR3 region has 16 residues. The V gene end was trimmed by 2 bases and the J gene end by 4 bases; junction bases not matched to a gene: 8. From germline, CDR1 is SGHNT and CDR2 YYREEE (reference sequence). CDR3 DNA sequence: TGTGCCAGCAGCTTAATTGGGACAGCCGGCACCGGGGAGCTGTTTTTT. Protein sequence: CASSLIGTAGTGELFF.

The chain couples TRBV19 to TRBJ2-7; TRBD2 matches 9 bases. Germline CDR1 reads LNHDA; CDR2 reads SQIVND (reference sequence). The V and J ends lost 5 bases and 2 bases, in that order; junction bases with no gene match: 4. This CDR3 comprises 14 residues. The CDR3 region is CASSQTSGPYEQYF. The CDR3 region has the DNA TGTGCCAGTAGTCAAACTAGCGGGCCCTACGAGCAGTACTTC.

The chain couples TRBV6-5 to TRBJ2-7; tentatively, D is TRBD2 (7 bases). This CDR3 spans 15 amino acids. Trimming removed 6 bases at V and 2 bases at J, with 17 bases between. CDR1 MNHEY and CDR2 SVGAGI come from the germline V gene. CDR3: CASRIGGRRAYEQYF. The DNA of the CDR3 is TGTGCCAGCAGGATCGGGGGGCGCAGGGCCTACGAGCAGTACTTC.

This clone came up once. The chain uses TRBV5-1 and TRBJ2-1; a possible D gene is TRBD2 (6 bases). The V end was cut by 4 bases, the J end by 6 bases, with 20 bases between. This CDR3 is 16 amino acids long. Germline CDR1 and CDR2: SGHRS and YFSETQ. CDR3 residues: CASSASGTAIVNEQFF. DNA for the CDR3: TGCGCCAGCAGCGCCTCCGGGACTGCTATTGTCAATGAGCAGTTCTTC.

This clone showed up just once. The chain couples TRBV12-5 to TRBJ2-3, with D possibly being TRBD1 or TRBD2 (5 bases each). Germline values: CDR1 LGHNT, CDR2 FRNRAP. This CDR3 is built from 17 residues. Trimming stripped 1 base from V and 0 bases from J, with 14 bases between. The CDR3 spells CASGLASGGPSTDTQYF. In DNA, the CDR3 is TGTGCTAGTGGTTTGGCCTCTGGGGGTCCTAGCACAGATACGCAGTATTTT.

CDR3 loop: CASSMRGSEPPYEQYF. CDR3 bases: TGTGCCAGTAGTATGCGGGGGAGTGAACCTCCCTACGAGCAGTACTTC. The V call is TRBV19, the J call TRBJ2-7, with 7 bases identical to TRBD2. This CDR3 spans 16 amino acids. CDR1 LNHDA and CDR2 SQIVND come from the germline V gene (reference sequence). V lost 3 bases to trimming and J lost 2 bases; unmatched junction nucleotides: 10.

The table lists this clone with a count of one. This chain uses TRBV4-2 with TRBJ2-2; maybe TRBD2 (6 bases). Trimming took off 6 bases at V and 7 bases at J, with 18 bases between the two ends. Germline-derived CDR1 and CDR2 are LGHNA and YNFKEQ. The CDR3 is 15 amino acids. CDR3 residues: CASRRDSAGGGELFF. The CDR3 nucleotides read TGTGCCAGCAGGCGGGACTCCGCTGGTGGCGGGGAGCTGTTTTTT.

This chain connects TRBV5-1 to TRBJ1-1; 7 bases line up with TRBD1. The CDR3 is 15 residues long. V gave up 4 bases and J gave up 5 bases; unmatched junction bases: 11. Germline V gene lookup returns CDR1 SGHRS and CDR2 YFSETQ. The CDR3 bases are TGCGCCAGCAGCAGGGAACAGGGGCCCTGGACTGAAGCTTTCTTT. This translates into CASSREQGPWTEAFF.

The chain recombines TRBV19 with TRBJ1-4; 7 bases line up with TRBD1. Germline V CDR1 and CDR2: LNHDA, SQIVND (reference sequence). Germline trimming cut 5 bases from V and 2 bases from J; bases unmatched to any gene: 14. The CDR3 totals 18 residues. CDR3 sequence: CASSGVRGGESTNEKLFF. The CDR3 coding sequence is TGTGCCAGTAGTGGCGTGCGAGGGGGCGAGTCGACTAATGAAAAACTGTTTTTT. Drawing the rest from reference TRBV19 and TRBJ1-4, the complete variable domain is DGGITQSPKYLFRKEGQNVTLSCEQNLNHDAMYWYRQDPGQGLRLIYYSQIVNDFQKGDIAEGYSVSREKKESFPLTVTSAQKNPTAFYLCASSGVRGGESTNEKLFFGSGTQLSVL.

The rearrangement links TRBV4-2 to TRBJ2-3, with D possibly called TRBD1 or TRBD2 (6 bases each). Germline-derived CDR1 and CDR2 are LGHNA and YNFKEQ. This CDR3 is 17 amino acids long. V lost 4 bases to trimming and J lost 2 bases, with 19 bases between them. CDR3 DNA: TGTGCCAGCAGCCCGGTAGGGGGAGGCACGTACACAGATACGCAGTATTTT. Translated, it gives CASSPVGGGTYTDTQYF.

The chain has TRBV19 and TRBJ1-5, with D possibly being TRBD1 (5 bases). The CDR3 covers 14 residues. V dropped 10 bases and J dropped 0 bases, with 13 bases sitting between them. Per the germline V gene, CDR1 is LNHDA and CDR2 is SQIVND (reference sequence). The CDR3 DNA follows: TGTGCCACAAACAGGTTAAATAGCAATCAGCCCCAGCATTTT. Translating gives CATNRLNSNQPQHF.

V usage is TRBV28 and J usage is TRBJ1-3; D may be TRBD1 (6 bases). This CDR3 region has 15 residues. Trimming cost V 3 bases and J 4 bases, with 13 bases left between them. Germline CDR1 and CDR2: MDHEN and SYDVKM. The CDR3 loop reads CASSLGALTGNTIYF. The CDR3 coding sequence is TGTGCCAGCAGTTTGGGGGCTTTAACCGGAAACACCATATATTTT. Looking up the rest from reference TRBV28 and TRBJ1-3 gives the full variable domain: DVKVTQSSRYLVKRTGEKVFLECVQDMDHENMFWYRQDPGLGLRLIYFSYDVKMKEKGDIPEGYSVSREKKERFSLILESASTNQTSMYLCASSLGALTGNTIYFGEGSWLTVV.

The rearrangement uses TRBV9 and TRBJ1-1; D uncertain. The CDR3 is made up of 13 amino acids. Germline V gene data show CDR1 as SGDLS and CDR2 as YYNGEE. V was shortened by 3 bases and J by 0 bases, with 6 bases between the two germline ends. The CDR3 loop is CASSDRLNTEAFF. The CDR3 DNA sequence: TGTGCCAGCAGCGACAGACTGAACACTGAAGCTTTCTTT.

The chain is built from TRBV14 and TRBJ2-1; 11 nucleotides line up with TRBD2. The germline V gene has CDR1 SGHDN and CDR2 FVKESK. V gave up 1 base and J gave up 7 bases; unmatched junction bases: 3. This CDR3 region has 15 residues. CDR3 coding DNA: TGTGCCAGCAGCCAAGGACTAGCGGGAATGAATGAGCAGTTCTTC. It encodes CASSQGLAGMNEQFF.

This clone ranks as medium-sized. The rearrangement uses TRBV5-1 and TRBJ1-1; D possibly corresponds to TRBD1 (5 bases). CDR1 and CDR2 from the germline V gene are SGHRS and YFSETQ. The length of the CDR3 is 15 residues. V was pared by 1 base and J by 7 bases, with 17 bases between. CDR3 region: CASSLNGGVVGEAFF. As DNA, the CDR3 is TGCGCCAGCAGCTTGAATGGGGGAGTAGTGGGTGAAGCTTTCTTT. Combining the CDR3 with reference TRBV5-1 and TRBJ1-1 gives the whole variable domain KAGVTQTPRYLIKTRGQQVTLSCSPISGHRSVSWYQQTPGQGLQFLFEYFSETQRNKGNFPGRFSGRQFSNSRSEMNVSTLELGDSALYLCASSLNGGVVGEAFFGQGTRLTVV.

This chain uses TRBV30 with TRBJ2-1, with 10 positions matching TRBD1. The CDR3 runs to 15 residues. CDR1 is GTSNPN, CDR2 SVGIG, per germline (reference sequence). After removal of 0 bases from V and 9 bases from J, the junction contained 8 bases not matched to a gene. CDR3 amino acids: CAWSVRDRGLGEQFF. The CDR3 bases are TGTGCCTGGAGTGTACGGGACAGGGGTTTGGGTGAGCAGTTCTTC.

V is TRBV5-4 and J is TRBJ2-1, with TRBD2 identical over 7 bases. There are 13 residues in the CDR3. CDR1 SGHNT and CDR2 YYREEE come from the germline V gene (reference sequence). V was clipped by 3 bases and J by 6 bases; unmatched bases: 3. This CDR3 is CASSSTSVNEQFF. The CDR3 DNA reads as TGTGCCAGCAGCTCAACTAGCGTCAATGAGCAGTTCTTC.